The clone carrying this T cell receptor (beta chain) has a count of ten or more. The source of the sample is a study of T cells in Graves' hyperthyroidism and ophthalmopathy. The CDR3 is made up of 13 amino acids. Germline CDR1 MNHEY, CDR2 SVGEGT. Trimming pared 5 bases from V and 7 bases from J, leaving 12 bases between. There were TCR beta CDR3 regions amplified from RNA transcripts. The TCR CDR3 was amplified in a first-round RT-PCR using the HTBI primer set. TCRdb re-derived calls from the multiplex PCR reads in MiXCR, one entry per CDR3 protein. The data hold approximately 430,000 distinct CDR3 sequences, with less than 20% observed a single time.

Specimen: blood. The TCR originated in a woman aged 18-29 years with Graves' hyperthyroidism. The chain recombines TRBV6-2 or TRBV6-3 with TRBJ1-5, with unresolved D. The DNA for the CDR3 is TGTGCCAGCAGTCAAACAGTTTCCCAGCCCCAGCATTTT. As protein: CASSQTVSQPQHF.